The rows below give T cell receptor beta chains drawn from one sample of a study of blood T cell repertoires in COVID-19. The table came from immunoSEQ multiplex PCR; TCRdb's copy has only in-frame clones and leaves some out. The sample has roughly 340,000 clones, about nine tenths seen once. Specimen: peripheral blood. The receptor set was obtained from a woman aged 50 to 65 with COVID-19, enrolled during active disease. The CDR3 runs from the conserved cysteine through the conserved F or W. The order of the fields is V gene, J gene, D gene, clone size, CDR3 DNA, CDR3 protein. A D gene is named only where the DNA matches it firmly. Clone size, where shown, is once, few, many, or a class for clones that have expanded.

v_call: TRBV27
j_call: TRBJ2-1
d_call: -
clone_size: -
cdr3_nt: TGTGCCAGCACCGCCGGGGGGCCCTCCTACAATGAGCAGTTCTTC
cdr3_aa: CASTAGGPSYNEQFF

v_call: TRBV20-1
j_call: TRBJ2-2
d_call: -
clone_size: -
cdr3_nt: TGCAGTGCTAGTGATCGAGAGACGAACACCGGGGAGCTGTTTTTT
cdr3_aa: CSASDRETNTGELFF

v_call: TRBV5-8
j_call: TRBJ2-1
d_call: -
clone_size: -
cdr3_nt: TGTGCCAGCAGTTTAGCCGGGATACCCTACAATGAGCAGTTCTTC
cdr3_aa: CASSLAGIPYNEQFF

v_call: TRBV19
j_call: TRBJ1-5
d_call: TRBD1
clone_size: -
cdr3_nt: TGTGCCAGACTTCGGACAGGCCATAGCAATCAGCCCCAGCATTTT
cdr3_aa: CARLRTGHSNQPQHF

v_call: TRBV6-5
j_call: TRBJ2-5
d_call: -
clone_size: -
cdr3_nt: TGTGCCAGCCGTCAGGGGTTCGAAGAGACCCAGTACTTC
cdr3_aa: CASRQGFEETQYF

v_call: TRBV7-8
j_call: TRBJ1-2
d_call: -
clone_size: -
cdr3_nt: TGTGCCAGCAGGGCAGGGACAAGAAATAACTATGGCTACACCTTC
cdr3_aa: CASRAGTRNNYGYTF

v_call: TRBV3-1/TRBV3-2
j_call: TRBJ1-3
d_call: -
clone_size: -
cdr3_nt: TGTGCCAGCAGCCAGGCAGGGTCTGGAAACACCATATATTTT
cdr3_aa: CASSQAGSGNTIYF

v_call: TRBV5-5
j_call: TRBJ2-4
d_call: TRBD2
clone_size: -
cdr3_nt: TGTGCCAGCAGCCCGGGACTAGCGGGAGGGCAAGGGAACATTCAGTACTTC
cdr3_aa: CASSPGLAGGQGNIQYF

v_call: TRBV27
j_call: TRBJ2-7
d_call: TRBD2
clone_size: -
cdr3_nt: TGTGCCAGCAGTCCCACCCTGGGTACGGGGACTAGCGGACCCTACGAGCAGTACTTC
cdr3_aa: CASSPTLGTGTSGPYEQYF

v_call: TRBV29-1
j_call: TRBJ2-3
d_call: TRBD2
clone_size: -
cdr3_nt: TGCAGCGTTGAAATCAGGAATAGCGGGCCTGATACGCAGTATTTT
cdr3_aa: CSVEIRNSGPDTQYF

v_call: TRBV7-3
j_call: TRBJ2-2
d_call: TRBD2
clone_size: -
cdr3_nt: TGTGCCAGCAGTTATAAGGGACTAGCGGGACTTTACACCGGGGAGCTGTTTTTT
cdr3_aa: CASSYKGLAGLYTGELFF

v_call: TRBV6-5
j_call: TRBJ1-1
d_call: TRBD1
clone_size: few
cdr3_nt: TGTGCCAGCATACTAAGACAGGGGTTCACTGAAGCTTTCTTT
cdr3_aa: CASILRQGFTEAFF

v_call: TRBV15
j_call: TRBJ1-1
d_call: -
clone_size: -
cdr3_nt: TGTGCCACCAGCTGGGGGGGGGTTACTGAAGCTTTCTTT
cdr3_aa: CATSWGGVTEAFF

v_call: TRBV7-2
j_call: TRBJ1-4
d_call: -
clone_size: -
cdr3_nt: TGTGCCAGCAGCTTAGATTATCGGGGTCAACTGTTTTTT
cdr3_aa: CASSLDYRGQLFF

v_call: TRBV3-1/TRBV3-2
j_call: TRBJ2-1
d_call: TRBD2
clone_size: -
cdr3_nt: TGTGCCAGCAGCCAAACGGGAGGGCCTAGGTATGAGCAGTTCTTC
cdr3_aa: CASSQTGGPRYEQFF

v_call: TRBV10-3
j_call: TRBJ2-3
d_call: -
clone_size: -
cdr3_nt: TGTGCCATCAGTGAGTCCGCAGCGGCTAGCACAGATACGCAGTATTTT
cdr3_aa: CAISESAAASTDTQYF

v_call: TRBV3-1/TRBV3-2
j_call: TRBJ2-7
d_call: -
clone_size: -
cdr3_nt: TGTGCCAGCAGCCGTGAGGGAGGAGTGACCTCCTACGAGCAGTACTTC
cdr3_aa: CASSREGGVTSYEQYF

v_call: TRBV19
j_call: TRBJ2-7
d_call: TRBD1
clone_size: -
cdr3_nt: TGTGCCAGTAGTGCGACAGGGACGTACGAGCAGTACTTC
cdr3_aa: CASSATGTYEQYF

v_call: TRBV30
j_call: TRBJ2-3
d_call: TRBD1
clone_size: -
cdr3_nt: TGTGCCTGGAGTAAAGGACAGGTTAGCACAGATACGCAGTATTTT
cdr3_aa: CAWSKGQVSTDTQYF

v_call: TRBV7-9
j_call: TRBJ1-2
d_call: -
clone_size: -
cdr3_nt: TGTGCCAGCAGCTTTCGCGGCGGCGGCTACACCTTC
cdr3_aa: CASSFRGGGYTF

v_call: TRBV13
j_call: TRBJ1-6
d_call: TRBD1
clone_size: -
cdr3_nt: TGTGCCAGCAGCCCTCGCAGGGGGTCTTCACCCCTCCACTTT
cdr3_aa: CASSPRRGSSPLHF

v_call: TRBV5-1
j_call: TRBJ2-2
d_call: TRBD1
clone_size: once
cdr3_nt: TGCGCCAGCAGCTTGCAGGGACAGGACACCGGGGAGCTGTTTTTT
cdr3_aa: CASSLQGQDTGELFF

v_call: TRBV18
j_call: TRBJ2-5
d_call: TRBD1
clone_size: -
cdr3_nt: TGTGCCAGCTCACCACCGGTGATGGGACAGGGGATTCAAGAGACCCAGTACTTC
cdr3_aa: CASSPPVMGQGIQETQYF

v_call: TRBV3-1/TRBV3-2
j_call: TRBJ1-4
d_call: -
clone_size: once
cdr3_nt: TGTGCCAGCAGCCAAGCAAGGAGGGGTCTGAGCGAAAAACTGTTTTTT
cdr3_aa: CASSQARRGLSEKLFF

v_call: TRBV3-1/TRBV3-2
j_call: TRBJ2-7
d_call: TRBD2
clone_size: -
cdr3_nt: TGTGCCACCGGGGCTAGCGGATCCTACGAGCAGTACTTC
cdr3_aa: CATGASGSYEQYF

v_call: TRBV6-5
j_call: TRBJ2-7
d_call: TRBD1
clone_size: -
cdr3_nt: TGTGCCAGCAGTAGGACAGGGGGCGGGAGCTACGAGCAGTACTTC
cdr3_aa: CASSRTGGGSYEQYF

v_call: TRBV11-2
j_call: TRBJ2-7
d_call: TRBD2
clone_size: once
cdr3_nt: TGTGCCAGCAGAAGCGGGACCTCCTACGAGCAGTACTTC
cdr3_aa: CASRSGTSYEQYF

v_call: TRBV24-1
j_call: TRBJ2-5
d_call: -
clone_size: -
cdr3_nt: TGTGCCACCAGTGCTGGACAGCAAGAGACCCAGTACTTC
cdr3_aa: CATSAGQQETQYF

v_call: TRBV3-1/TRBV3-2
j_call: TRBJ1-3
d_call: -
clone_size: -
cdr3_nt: TGTGCCAGCAGCCCCAACCTCTCAGGGGCAGGAAACACCATATATTTT
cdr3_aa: CASSPNLSGAGNTIYF

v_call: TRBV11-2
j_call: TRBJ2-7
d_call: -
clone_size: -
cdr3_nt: TGTGCCAGCAGCCCACAATCCTACGAGCAGTACTTC
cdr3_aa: CASSPQSYEQYF

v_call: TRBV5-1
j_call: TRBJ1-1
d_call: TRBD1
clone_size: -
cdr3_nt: TGCGCCAGCAGCTCAGGGACAGGGGGCAGTGACACTGAAGCTTTCTTT
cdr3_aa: CASSSGTGGSDTEAFF

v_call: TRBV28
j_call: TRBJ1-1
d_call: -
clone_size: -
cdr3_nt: TGTGCCAGCAGTCCTTACAGGGAAAAGAACACTGAAGCTTTCTTT
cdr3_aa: CASSPYREKNTEAFF

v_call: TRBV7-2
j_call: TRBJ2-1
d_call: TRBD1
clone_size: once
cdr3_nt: TGTGCCAGCAGCCTCGGGACAGTCCGTCACAATGAGCAGTTCTTC
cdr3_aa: CASSLGTVRHNEQFF

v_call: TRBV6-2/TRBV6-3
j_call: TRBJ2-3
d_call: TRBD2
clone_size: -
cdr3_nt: TGTGCCAGCAGTTACTCGAGTTCGCGGCGGGAGGTTGTAGATACGCAGTATTTT
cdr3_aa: CASSYSSSRREVVDTQYF

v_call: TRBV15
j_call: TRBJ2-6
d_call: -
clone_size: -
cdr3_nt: TGTGCCACTTCGAAGAGGAGGCCCTCTGGGGCCAACGTCCTGACTTTC
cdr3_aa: CATSKRRPSGANVLTF

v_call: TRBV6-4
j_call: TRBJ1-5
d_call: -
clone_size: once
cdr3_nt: TGTGCCACCAGCACGTCCCAGGATAGCAATCAGCCCCAGCATTTT
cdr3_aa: CATSTSQDSNQPQHF

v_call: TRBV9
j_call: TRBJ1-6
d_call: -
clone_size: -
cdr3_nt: TGTGCCAGCAGCGCGATGGGCGATTCACCCCTCCACTTT
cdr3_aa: CASSAMGDSPLHF

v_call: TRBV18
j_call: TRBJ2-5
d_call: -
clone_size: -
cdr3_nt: TGTGCCAGCTCACCACCGATTCAGAAGGAGACCCAGTACTTC
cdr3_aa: CASSPPIQKETQYF

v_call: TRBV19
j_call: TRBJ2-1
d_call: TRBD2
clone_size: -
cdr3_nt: TGTGCCAGTACCGGTTTGGTAGCGGGAGTCTACAATGAGCAGTTCTTC
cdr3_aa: CASTGLVAGVYNEQFF

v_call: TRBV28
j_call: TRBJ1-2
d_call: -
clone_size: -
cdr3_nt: TGTGCCAGCAGTTCTGGGCAATATGGCTACACCTTC
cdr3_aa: CASSSGQYGYTF

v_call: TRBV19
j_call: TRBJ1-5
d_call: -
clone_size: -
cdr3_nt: TGTGCCAGTAGTAAGCGTGATAGCAATCAGCCCCAGCATTTT
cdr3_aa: CASSKRDSNQPQHF